Presented here are 24 T cell receptor beta chains from one specimen sequenced in a study of cytomegalovirus exposure and HLA in healthy donors. Profiling relied on immunoSEQ multiplex PCR, and the TCRdb table lists in-frame clones only, not all of them. The repertoire holds about 65,000 clones, with around 95% as singletons. Sequences were obtained from PBMCs. These receptors were obtained from a man aged 18 to 29 in good health and CMV-seropositive.

The chain links TRBV4-2 to TRBJ2-2; 7 positions match TRBD2. The CDR3 extends over 19 amino acids. Looked up from germline, CDR1 is LGHNA and CDR2 is YNFKEQ. V shed 0 bases, J shed 0 bases, and the junction held 10 bases outside the gene matches. The CDR3 spells CASSQDYGAGVSNTGELFF. The CDR3 DNA sequence: TGTGCCAGCAGCCAAGATTACGGCGCGGGAGTCTCGAACACCGGGGAGCTGTTTTTT.

V usage is TRBV29-1 and J usage is TRBJ2-7, with D perhaps TRBD1 (5 bases). The CDR3 is made up of 12 amino acids. The germline CDR1 and CDR2 sequences are SQVTM and ANQGSEA. Trimming cost V 2 bases and J 4 bases, with 9 bases left between them. CDR3 loop: CSVEQTAYEQYF. The CDR3 bases are TGCAGCGTTGAACAGACAGCTTACGAGCAGTACTTC.

The chain is built from TRBV27 and TRBJ2-7, with 7 bases matching TRBD1. The CDR3 is 14 amino acids. Germline loops: CDR1 MNHEY, CDR2 SMNVEV (reference sequence). V dropped 8 bases and J dropped 0; count of bases not matched to a gene: 7. Here the CDR3 reads CASQNRGPSYEQYF. In nucleotides, the CDR3 is TGTGCCAGCCAGAACAGGGGTCCCTCCTACGAGCAGTACTTC.

The chain is built from TRBV4-1 and TRBJ2-2, with 8 bases aligning to TRBD1. CDR1 and CDR2 (germline): MGHRA, YSYEKL. The J segment lost 4 bases and the V segment lost 3 bases, leaving 7 bases of the junction unmatched. CDR3 size: 16 residues. CDR3 in amino acids: CASSQWQGAATGELFF. The CDR3 DNA follows: TGCGCCAGCAGCCAGTGGCAGGGGGCGGCCACCGGGGAGCTGTTTTTT.

This rearrangement joins TRBV9 to TRBJ1-3, with D hard to call. CDR1 is SGDLS and CDR2 is YYNGEE in the germline V gene. Deletions cut 1 base from V and 0 bases from J, with 17 bases between. This CDR3 is 18 amino acids long. CDR3 coding DNA: TGTGCCAGCAGCGTAAGTAACGAGAACAGAATCTCTGGAAACACCATATATTTT. Its protein is CASSVSNENRISGNTIYF.

This clone has a single count. This rearrangement joins TRBV7-8 to TRBJ2-3, with a tentative D call TRBD1 (5 bases). The CDR3 spans 15 residues. Trimming left V 1 base short and J 1 base short, with 9 bases between. Germline assignment: CDR1 SGHVS and CDR2 FQNEAQ. CDR3 sequence reads: CASSLDRGGTDTQYF. The CDR3 nucleotides are TGTGCCAGCAGCTTAGATAGGGGTGGCACAGATACGCAGTATTTT. Together with reference TRBV7-8 and TRBJ2-3, the CDR3 gives the full variable domain: GAGVSQSPRYKVAKRGQDVALRCDPISGHVSLFWYQQALGQGPEFLTYFQNEAQLDKSGLPSDRFFAERPEGSVSTLKIQRTQQEDSAVYLCASSLDRGGTDTQYFGPGTRLTVL.

The chain carries TRBV29-1 and TRBJ1-2; 8 nucleotides line up with TRBD1. CDR3 size: 13 residues. Germline CDR1 and CDR2: SQVTM and ANQGSEA. The V segment lost 6 bases and the J segment 5 bases; nucleotides outside the gene matches: 8. DNA of the CDR3: TGCAGCGTGGCTCCGGGACAGGAGTATGGCTACACCTTC. Translating gives CSVAPGQEYGYTF.

The chain recombines TRBV5-4 with TRBJ2-7, with 8 bases matching TRBD1. V was clipped by 0 bases and J by 1 base; unmatched bases: 3. CDR1 is SGHNT and CDR2 is YYREEE in the germline V gene (reference sequence). This CDR3 has 15 amino acids. The CDR3 DNA follows: TGTGCCAGCAGCTTGGAGCAGGGGGCTTCCTACGAGCAGTACTTC. Encoded protein: CASSLEQGASYEQYF.

V and J are TRBV6-1 and TRBJ2-7; 11 nucleotides line up with TRBD2. V shed 5 bases, J shed 5 bases, and the junction held 5 bases outside the gene matches. The CDR3 spans 14 residues. Germline lookup yields CDR1 MNHNS and CDR2 SASEGT. The CDR3 protein is CASSLAGGPDEQYF. The CDR3 coding sequence is TGTGCCAGCAGTTTAGCGGGAGGGCCGGACGAGCAGTACTTC.

The V and J genes are TRBV4-3 and TRBJ2-7, with TRBD2 matching 10 bases. The CDR3 is 16 amino acids. V lost 0 bases to trimming and J lost 5 bases; unmatched junction nucleotides: 7. CDR1 is LGHNA and CDR2 is YSLEER in the germline V gene. The CDR3 DNA is TGCGCCAGCAGCCAAGAAAGCGGGAGGGCGGGAAACGAGCAGTACTTC. The encoded protein is CASSQESGRAGNEQYF.

The chain is built from TRBV2 and TRBJ2-1; 8 bases are a match to TRBD1. V gave up 2 bases and J gave up 2 bases; unmatched junction bases: 2. The CDR3 contains 15 residues. CDR1 and CDR2 (germline): SNHLY, FYNNEI. The CDR3 bases are TGTGCCAGCAGTGAACTGGACAGGGCCTACAATGAGCAGTTCTTC. Protein: CASSELDRAYNEQFF. The complete variable domain, with remaining parts taken from reference TRBV2 and TRBJ2-1, reads EPEVTQTPSHQVTQMGQEVILRCVPISNHLYFYWYRQILGQKVEFLVSFYNNEISEKSEIFDDQFSVERPDGSNFTLKIRSTKLEDSAMYFCASSELDRAYNEQFFGPGTRLTVL.

J is TRBJ1-4 and V is TRBV27; D uncertain. Deletions cut 8 bases from V and 10 bases from J, with 14 bases between. Germline V gene lookup returns CDR1 MNHEY and CDR2 SMNVEV (reference sequence). This CDR3 is 12 amino acids long. CDR3 region: CASGRTRVKLFF. The CDR3 nucleotides are TGTGCCAGCGGCAGGACTCGGGTAAAACTGTTTTTT.

The rearrangement links TRBV14 to TRBJ2-7; D possibly corresponds to TRBD1 (6 bases). Germline values: CDR1 SGHDN, CDR2 FVKESK. V lost 4 bases to trimming and J lost 2 bases, with 12 bases between them. CDR3 length: 14 amino acids. Here the CDR3 DNA reads TGTGCCAGCAGCCGGATACAGGGACCCTACGAGCAGTACTTC. Its translation: CASSRIQGPYEQYF.

This clone was observed a single time. The chain carries TRBV2 and TRBJ2-7; 8 bases are a match to TRBD1. In germline, CDR1 is SNHLY, CDR2 FYNNEI. The CDR3 has 15 residues. The trim removed 5 bases at V and 0 bases at J, leaving 6 bases unmatched. The CDR3 coding sequence is TGTGCCAGCAGTAAAAGGACAGGGAACTCCTACGAGCAGTACTTC. Its protein product is CASSKRTGNSYEQYF. Using reference TRBV2 and TRBJ2-7 for the parts outside the CDR3, the full variable domain is EPEVTQTPSHQVTQMGQEVILRCVPISNHLYFYWYRQILGQKVEFLVSFYNNEISEKSEIFDDQFSVERPDGSNFTLKIRSTKLEDSAMYFCASSKRTGNSYEQYFGPGTRLTVT.

The rearrangement joins TRBV6-1 to TRBJ2-5; 7 bases agree with TRBD2. The CDR3 spans 15 residues. Germline V gene lookup returns CDR1 MNHNS and CDR2 SASEGT. J was trimmed by 3 bases and V by 1 base; bases with no gene match: 5. The CDR3 loop reads CASSEGSSGKETQYF. The CDR3 DNA follows: TGTGCCAGCAGTGAAGGGTCTAGCGGAAAAGAGACCCAGTACTTC.

The J gene is TRBJ2-1, the V gene TRBV6-5, with a tentative D call TRBD1 (5 bases). V gave up 5 bases and J gave up 3 bases, with 11 bases separating them. There are 14 residues in the CDR3. Germline CDR1 and CDR2: MNHEY and SVGAGI. The CDR3 DNA sequence: TGTGCCAGCAGTCACGACAGTGACTACAATGAGCAGTTCTTC. Its protein product is CASSHDSDYNEQFF.

V and J are TRBV4-1 and TRBJ2-1; 9 nucleotides agree with TRBD1. Germline V CDR1 and CDR2: MGHRA, YSYEKL. CDR3 length: 15 amino acids. V lost 6 bases and J lost 2; bases outside the gene matches: 5. The CDR3 spells CASRQGQGPYNEQFF. The CDR3 region has the DNA TGCGCCAGCAGACAGGGACAGGGTCCCTACAATGAGCAGTTCTTC.

The rearrangement links TRBV28 to TRBJ2-7; TRBD2 matches 7 bases. With 6 bases clipped from V and 0 bases from J, the junction kept 8 bases outside the gene matches. Germline V gene lookup returns CDR1 MDHEN and CDR2 SYDVKM. This CDR3 contains 15 residues. CDR3 DNA sequence: TGTGCCAGCAGGCTCACGGGAGGTATCTCCTACGAGCAGTACTTC. This gives the protein CASRLTGGISYEQYF.

The genes are TRBV7-8 and TRBJ2-1; tentative D call: TRBD2 (5 bases). Germline assignment: CDR1 SGHVS and CDR2 FQNEAQ. Deletions cut 1 base from V and 7 bases from J, with 14 bases between. CDR3 size: 15 residues. In DNA form, the CDR3 reads TGTGCCAGCAGCTTAGACAGCGGATCGGGGAATGAGCAGTTCTTC. Protein: CASSLDSGSGNEQFF. Looking up the rest from reference TRBV7-8 and TRBJ2-1 gives the full variable domain: GAGVSQSPRYKVAKRGQDVALRCDPISGHVSLFWYQQALGQGPEFLTYFQNEAQLDKSGLPSDRFFAERPEGSVSTLKIQRTQQEDSAVYLCASSLDSGSGNEQFFGPGTRLTVL.

V gene TRBV11-3 combines with J gene TRBJ2-7; tentative D call: TRBD1 (6 bases). The CDR3 has 12 residues. Trimming left V 5 bases short and J 3 bases short, with 8 bases between. The V gene's germline CDR1 is SGHNT and CDR2 YENEEA. The CDR3 DNA sequence: TGTGCCAGCAGCAACAGGGACTACGAGCAGTACTTC. This encodes CASSNRDYEQYF.

The chain links TRBV27 to TRBJ2-1; 8 nucleotides match TRBD2. The CDR3 length is 14 residues. Germline V lookup: CDR1 MNHEY, CDR2 SMNVEV (reference sequence). The CDR3 DNA sequence: TGTGCAGTTGGGGCGGCGGGAGGTCGGGGTGAGCAGTTCTTC. This sequence encodes CAVGAAGGRGEQFF.

The V call is TRBV10-2, the J call TRBJ2-7; weak D call: TRBD2 (6 bases). The germline V gene has CDR1 WSHSY and CDR2 SAAADI. Trimming shortened V by 5 bases and J by 1 base, and 12 bases separated the two germline ends. The CDR3 sequence is 14 residues long. CDR3 sequence reads: CASSLVAVSYEQYF. CDR3 DNA: TGCGCCAGCAGTCTCGTAGCGGTTTCCTACGAGCAGTACTTC.

The chain uses TRBV18 and TRBJ2-2; 14 nucleotides agree with TRBD2. In germline, CDR1 is KGHSH, CDR2 LQKENI. With V trimmed by 3 bases and J by 4 bases, 4 bases remained unmatched. This CDR3 is built from 17 residues. As DNA, the CDR3 is TGTGCCAGCTCACCTGGACTAGCGGGAGGAAGCACCGGGGAGCTGTTTTTT. This sequence encodes CASSPGLAGGSTGELFF.

The CDR3 loop reads CASTSYGRENNEQFF. The DNA of the CDR3 is TGTGCCAGCACCAGTTATGGCAGGGAAAACAATGAGCAGTTCTTC. The genes are TRBV7-2 and TRBJ2-1, with D perhaps matching TRBD1 (5 bases). Germline V gene lookup returns CDR1 SGHTA and CDR2 FQGNSA. Trimming removed 7 bases at V and 5 bases at J, with 18 bases between. The CDR3 is 15 amino acids.